This is a list of T cell receptor beta chains from one sample in a study of blood T cells in healthy people across ages. MiXCR, run by TCRdb on the 5' RACE reads, gives a single entry per CDR3 protein. Among roughly 1.5 million distinct CDR3 sequences listed, 40% to 45% were seen once. Sequencing was done on a sample of blood. The receptors derive from a woman between 18 and 29 years old in good health. CDR3s include the opening cysteine and the closing phenylalanine or tryptophan. The D gene is left open where the match is weak. Rows give clone size only sometimes, using once, few, many, or a class for an expanded clone.

j_call d_call clone_size v_call cdr3_nt cdr3_aa
TRBJ1-4 - few TRBV3-1 TGTGCCAGCAGCCAAGTGCCGACGTCTACTAATGAAAAACTGTTTTTT CASSQVPTSTNEKLFF
TRBJ2-5 TRBD2 - TRBV20-1 TGCAGTGCTAGAGAGGGAGTAGCGGGGCTCCAAGAGACCCAGTACTTC CSAREGVAGLQETQYF
TRBJ1-6 - - TRBV18 TGTGCCAGCTCACGAAGCTCCGGTGCTTCACCCCTCCACTTT CASSRSSGASPLHF
TRBJ1-5 TRBD1 - TRBV6-6 TGTGCCAGCACTTGGACGGACAGGGGAGGATCTCAGCCCCAGCATTTT CASTWTDRGGSQPQHF
TRBJ2-7 TRBD2 - TRBV27 TGTGCCAACCAAACCGGGACTAGCGGGAGTAGTGGCTCCTACGAGCAGTACTTC CANQTGTSGSSGSYEQYF
TRBJ1-2 - - TRBV9 TGTGCCAGCAGCCTTACTGCTCCCAGTCACAATGGCTACACCTTC CASSLTAPSHNGYTF
TRBJ2-7 - - TRBV2 TGTGCCAGCAGTGATCTCCAATACTACGAGCAGTACTTC CASSDLQYYEQYF
TRBJ1-4 - - TRBV5-1 TGCGCCAGCGGCTGGAGGGGTGCGAGTGGGGAAAAACTGTTTTTT CASGWRGASGEKLFF
TRBJ1-5 - few TRBV20-1 TGCAGTGCTACCCGAGGCAATCAGCCCCAGCATTTT CSATRGNQPQHF
TRBJ2-7 - - TRBV5-1 TGCGCCAGCAGCTCTCGGGGCCCCCCCTCCTACGAGCAGTACTTC CASSSRGPPSYEQYF
TRBJ2-1 TRBD1 - TRBV7-9 TGTGTCAGCAGCCCACCACAGGGGCTTAGCTCCTACAATGAGCAGTTCTTC CVSSPPQGLSSYNEQFF
TRBJ1-5 - - TRBV6-1 TGTGCCAGCAGTGAAGCCAGGGTAGATCAGCCCCAGCATTTT CASSEARVDQPQHF
TRBJ2-1 TRBD2 - TRBV29-1 TGCAGCACCCAGCGGGGGGTGGGGGTTGAGCAGTTCTTC CSTQRGVGVEQFF
TRBJ2-7 TRBD1 - TRBV3-1 TGTGCCAGCAGCCAAAGAGGAATACAGGGGCATGTCTACGAGCAGTACTTC CASSQRGIQGHVYEQYF
TRBJ2-7 - - TRBV9 TGTGCCAGCAGCGCCAGGGATCTGGGCAATGAGCAGTACTTC CASSARDLGNEQYF
TRBJ1-5 - many TRBV4-3 TGCGCCAGCAGCCAAGCCCTGGGAGGCCAGCCCCAGCATTTT CASSQALGGQPQHF
TRBJ2-1 TRBD2 - TRBV27 TGTGCCAGCAAACGGGACTACAACAATGAGCAGTTCTTC CASKRDYNNEQFF
TRBJ2-7 - many TRBV29-1 TGCAGCGTTGCGACTAGTACCTACGAGCAGTACTTC CSVATSTYEQYF
TRBJ2-5 TRBD1 - TRBV24-1 TGTGCCACCAGTGATTCAAGTGACAGGGTCGGAGAGACCCAGTACTTC CATSDSSDRVGETQYF
TRBJ2-7 - - TRBV5-4 TGTGCCAGCAGCTTTGGTCGAGCGAAGGGTATCTACGAGCAGTACTTC CASSFGRAKGIYEQYF
TRBJ1-1 - - TRBV6-1 TGTGCCAGCAGTGAAATCTTGAACACTGAAGCTTTCTTT CASSEILNTEAFF
TRBJ1-2 TRBD1 few TRBV6-5 TGTGCCAGCAGGAAGACAGGGACTAACTATGGCTACACCTTC CASRKTGTNYGYTF